The 5 T cell receptor beta chains presented below share a single source sample, sequenced in a study of shared clonotypes between healthy human individuals. Sequenced by immunoSEQ multiplex PCR; TCRdb stores in-frame clones only, minus some. The sample carries over a million clones, approximately 96% recorded once. The material sequenced was naive CD4+ T cells sorted from blood. The subset was: CD45RA+ positively selected. The receptors come from a man aged 25-45 years in good health.

The J gene is TRBJ2-5, the V gene TRBV5-4; D unresolved. Germline V CDR1 and CDR2: SGHNT, YYREEE (reference sequence). The CDR3 has 16 amino acids. Trimming cost V 4 bases and J 4 bases, with 20 bases left between them. CDR3 bases: TGTGCCAGCAGCCCTCCTCAACTCAACCCGGGAGAGACCCAGTACTTC. It specifies CASSPPQLNPGETQYF. Supplemented by reference TRBV5-4 and TRBJ2-5, the full variable domain reads ETGVTQSPTHLIKTRGQQVTLRCSSQSGHNTVSWYQQALGQGPQFIFQYYREEENGRGNFPPRFSGLQFPNYSSELNVNALELDDSALYLCASSPPQLNPGETQYFGPGTRLLVL.

The rearrangement uses TRBV2 and TRBJ2-7; D possibly matches TRBD1 or TRBD2 (6 bases each). V lost 6 bases and J 2 bases, leaving 11 bases between the germline ends. From germline, CDR1 is SNHLY and CDR2 FYNNEI. The CDR3 is 13 residues long. CDR3 sequence (DNA): TGTGCCAGCAGGGGGAGGACAGCCTACGAGCAGTACTTC. It is translated as CASRGRTAYEQYF.

With respect to this clone: Additional DNA sequences in this sample encode the identical CDR3. The rearrangement uses TRBV28 and TRBJ2-7, with D tentatively TRBD1 (5 bases). The CDR3 has 12 amino acids. CDR1 and CDR2 (germline): MDHEN, SYDVKM. Trimming shortened V by 5 bases and J by 2 bases, and 7 bases separated the two germline ends. CDR3 loop: CASSPGPYEQYF. The CDR3 coding sequence is TGTGCCAGCAGTCCAGGGCCCTACGAGCAGTACTTC.

In this sample, this clone turned up once. This chain uses TRBV5-1 with TRBJ1-2, with 10 bases identical to TRBD1. V was clipped by 4 bases and J by 5 bases; unmatched bases: 23. The CDR3 consists of 20 residues. Germline values: CDR1 SGHRS, CDR2 YFSETQ. The chain's CDR3 is CASSRMPPGQGSPSLYGYTF. The CDR3 DNA reads TGCGCCAGCAGCCGGATGCCACCGGGACAGGGGAGCCCATCCCTATATGGCTACACCTTC.

The chain carries TRBV7-2 and TRBJ2-1; TRBD1 matches 12 bases. The V segment lost 5 bases and the J segment 8 bases; nucleotides outside the gene matches: 19. The CDR3 sequence is 19 residues long. Per germline, CDR1 SGHTA and CDR2 FQGNSA. CDR3 sequence reads: CASSPGTGGFTVRGYEQFF. The CDR3 bases are TGTGCCAGCAGCCCAGGGACAGGGGGCTTCACCGTAAGGGGATATGAGCAGTTCTTC.